Below are 13 T cell receptor beta chains sequenced from a single sample in a study of control samples from healthy donors and cancer patients. Method: immunoSEQ multiplex PCR; TCRdb's copy keeps in-frame clones and lacks some. Of 170,000 or so clones listed, about 94% were seen once; the top ten hold 8.5%. The sample taken for sequencing was blood. These receptor sequences come from a woman aged 40-49 years in good health.

This clone was recorded once. V gene TRBV29-1 combines with J gene TRBJ2-2; D ambiguous. CDR1 is SQVTM, CDR2 ANQGSEA, per germline. V was cut by 6 bases and J by 6 bases, with 14 bases left in between. This CDR3 region has 13 residues. CDR3 in DNA: TGCAGCGTGACCCACTCCGGAGCCGGGGAGCTGTTTTTT. It specifies CSVTHSGAGELFF.

J is TRBJ1-5 and V is TRBV30, with 9 bases matching TRBD1. The CDR3 has 16 amino acids. Germline lookup yields CDR1 GTSNPN and CDR2 SVGIG (reference sequence). J was trimmed by 1 base and V by 2 bases; bases with no gene match: 6. The CDR3 loop is CAWSKGTGLSNQPQHF. For the CDR3, the DNA is TGTGCCTGGAGTAAGGGGACAGGGCTAAGCAATCAGCCCCAGCATTTT. Together with reference TRBV30 and TRBJ1-5, the CDR3 gives the full variable domain: SQTIHQWPATLVQPVGSPLSLECTVEGTSNPNLYWYRQAAGRGLQLLFYSVGIGQISSEVPQNLSASRPQDRQFILSSKKLLLSDSGFYLCAWSKGTGLSNQPQHFGDGTRLSIL.

This chain uses TRBV4-1 with TRBJ2-1; D not certain. V was pared by 0 bases and J by 10 bases, with 13 bases between. The germline gives CDR1 MGHRA, CDR2 YSYEKL. CDR3 size: 14 residues. In DNA form, the CDR3 reads TGCGCCAGCAGCCAAGACGTCCTAAGTGGAGAGCAGTTCTTC. This encodes CASSQDVLSGEQFF.

This chain joins TRBV10-3 and TRBJ1-4, with D possibly TRBD1 on 5 matching bases. The CDR3 has 14 residues. Looked up from germline, CDR1 is ENHRY and CDR2 is SYGVKD. V was trimmed by 6 bases and J by 0 bases, leaving 8 bases between them. CDR3: CAIRSGTTNEKLFF. The CDR3 coding sequence is TGTGCCATCAGATCAGGGACAACTAATGAAAAACTGTTTTTT.

The chain has TRBV7-2 and TRBJ2-2; possible D gene TRBD1, 6 bases. The length of the CDR3 is 18 residues. Looked up from germline, CDR1 is SGHTA and CDR2 is FQGNSA. The ends were cut back, 4 bases at V and 5 bases at J, with 23 bases in the middle. The CDR3 is CASSSSGTSIGWTGELFF. CDR3 sequence (DNA): TGTGCCAGCAGCTCATCCGGGACATCCATTGGGTGGACCGGGGAGCTGTTTTTT.

The rearrangement links TRBV15 to TRBJ1-1, with D possibly being TRBD1 (6 bases). This CDR3 comprises 15 residues. Germline V CDR1 and CDR2: LNHNV, YYDKDF (reference sequence). Trimming shortened V by 3 bases and J by 4 bases, and 15 bases separated the two germline ends. This CDR3 is CATSSSGEGSTEAFF. DNA for the CDR3: TGTGCCACCAGCAGTTCAGGGGAGGGGTCCACTGAAGCTTTCTTT.

This sequence joins TRBV19 and TRBJ2-7; 11 nucleotides align to TRBD2. With V trimmed by 6 bases and J by 1 base, 5 bases remained unmatched. CDR1 is LNHDA, CDR2 SQIVND, per germline (reference sequence). There are 15 residues in the CDR3. Here the CDR3 DNA reads TGTGCCAGTAGGACCGGGACTAGCGGTTCCTACGAGCAGTACTTC. Amino acids: CASRTGTSGSYEQYF.

The chain links TRBV4-3 to TRBJ2-1, with 12 bases aligning to TRBD1. Germline assignment: CDR1 LGHNA and CDR2 YSLEER. Unmatched junction bases numbered 11, after V lost 3 bases and J lost 5 bases. The CDR3 extends over 18 amino acids. The CDR3 DNA reads as TGCGCCAGCAGCCAGCCCGGGGCCGGGACAGGGGGCCACAATGAGCAGTTCTTC. The encoded protein is CASSQPGAGTGGHNEQFF.

The CDR3 is CASRGGGQGHYGYTF. The CDR3 DNA follows: TGTGCCAGCAGGGGCGGCGGACAGGGGCACTATGGCTACACCTTC. The chain couples TRBV25-1 to TRBJ1-2; TRBD1 matches 9 bases. The germline V gene encodes CDR1 MGHDK and CDR2 SYGVNS. The junction had 8 bases not matched to a gene; V was cut back by 6 bases and J by 3 bases. The CDR3 totals 15 residues.

The chain couples TRBV4-2 to TRBJ1-4; D remains unclear. Germline V CDR1 and CDR2: LGHNA, YNFKEQ. This CDR3 has 14 residues. V lost 4 bases and J 4 bases, leaving 10 bases between the germline ends. This CDR3 reads CASSPDDNNEKLFF. CDR3 sequence (DNA): TGTGCCAGCAGCCCTGACGACAATAATGAAAAACTGTTTTTT.

The chain couples TRBV27 to TRBJ1-2; weak D call: TRBD1 (5 bases). CDR3 size: 12 residues. The germline V and J ends were trimmed by 2 bases and 5 bases, with 6 bases remaining between them. Per germline, CDR1 MNHEY and CDR2 SMNVEV (reference sequence). The CDR3 here is CASSLAGYGYTF. CDR3 sequence (DNA): TGTGCCAGCAGTTTAGCAGGGTATGGCTACACCTTC.

The rearrangement uses TRBV4-1 and TRBJ1-5, with 12 positions matching TRBD1. The CDR3 loop spans 16 amino acids. Unmatched junction bases numbered 6, after V lost 2 bases and J lost 7 bases. Looked up from germline, CDR1 is MGHRA and CDR2 is YSYEKL. The CDR3 loop is CASSQPGQGAKQPQHF. The CDR3 DNA reads as TGCGCCAGCAGCCAACCGGGACAGGGGGCTAAGCAGCCCCAGCATTTT.

The chain joins TRBV19 to TRBJ2-1, with 9 bases matching TRBD2. With 3 bases clipped from V and 4 bases from J, the junction kept 4 bases outside the gene matches. The CDR3 is 15 amino acids. CDR1 LNHDA and CDR2 SQIVND come from the germline V gene (reference sequence). CDR3 in amino acids: CASSIRLAGYNEQFF. The DNA for the CDR3 is TGTGCCAGTAGTATTCGGCTAGCGGGGTACAATGAGCAGTTCTTC.